A single sample gave rise to the 2 T cell receptor delta chains below, sequenced in a study of gamma-delta chains in newborns, infants, children. TCRdb re-processed the reads using CATT. Seen here are under 3,500 delta-chain clones, 40% to 60% observed once, and the top ten hold more than 13%. Sample: blood. The receptors stem from a child who received the measles vaccine.

This clone rates as medium-sized. This CDR3 is also generated by other DNA sequences in the sample. The chain is built from TRDV1 and TRDJ1; a weak D match, TRDD3 (6 bases). In germline, CDR1 is TSWWSYY, CDR2 QGS. The CDR3 length is 16 residues. CDR3 loop: CALRFGGLRYTDKLIF. CDR3 DNA sequence: TGTGCATTACGGTTTGGGGGCTTGAGGTACACCGATAAACTCATCTTT.

The chain uses TRDV2 and TRDJ1; possible D gene TRDD3, 5 bases. Trimming pared 0 bases from V and 4 bases from J, leaving 17 bases between. Per germline, CDR1 GEAIGNYY and CDR2 EKD. The CDR3 has 16 amino acids. The CDR3 region is CACDTLLVAGRDKLIF. CDR3 sequence (DNA): TGTGCCTGTGACACCCTACTGGTAGCGGGCCGCGATAAACTCATCTTT.